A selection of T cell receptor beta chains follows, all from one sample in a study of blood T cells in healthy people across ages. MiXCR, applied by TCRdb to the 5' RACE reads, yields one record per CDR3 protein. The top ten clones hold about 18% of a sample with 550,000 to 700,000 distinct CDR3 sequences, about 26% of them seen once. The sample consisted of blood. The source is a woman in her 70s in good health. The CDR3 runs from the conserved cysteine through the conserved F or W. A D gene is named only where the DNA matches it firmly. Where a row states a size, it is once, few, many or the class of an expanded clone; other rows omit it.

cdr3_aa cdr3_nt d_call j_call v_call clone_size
CASVSGERPDTQYF TGTGCCAGCGTTAGCGGGGAACGGCCAGATACGCAGTATTTT TRBD2 TRBJ2-3 TRBV12-3/TRBV12-4 -
CASTRETTDTQYF TGTGCCAGCACCCGAGAGACAACAGATACGCAGTATTTT - TRBJ2-3 TRBV2 few
CASSRTVNQPQHF TGTGCCAGCAGTAGGACAGTCAATCAGCCCCAGCATTTT - TRBJ1-5 TRBV6-1 few
CSARAWGQGVNEQFF TGCAGTGCTAGAGCTTGGGGACAGGGCGTGAATGAGCAGTTCTTC TRBD1 TRBJ2-1 TRBV20-1 few
CASSFQRGYEQYF TGCGCCAGCAGCTTCCAACGGGGCTACGAGCAGTACTTC - TRBJ2-7 TRBV5-1 -
CSARDYRGSGNTIYF TGCAGTGCTAGAGACTACAGGGGGTCTGGAAACACCATATATTTT TRBD1 TRBJ1-3 TRBV20-1 few
CASSYSAGVGYTF TGTGCCAGCAGTTACTCGGCAGGGGTCGGCTACACCTTC - TRBJ1-2 TRBV6-6 -
CASSLDVTGRLEQYF TGCGCCAGCAGCTTGGACGTCACAGGTCGATTAGAGCAGTACTTC - TRBJ2-7 TRBV5-1 -
CASSSGTADQPQHF TGCGCCAGCAGCTCCGGGACGGCCGATCAGCCCCAGCATTTT - TRBJ1-5 TRBV5-1 -
CASSQVADYEQFF TGCGCCAGCAGCCAAGTGGCCGACTATGAGCAGTTCTTC - TRBJ2-1 TRBV4-3 -
CAISETGGTEAFF TGTGCCATCAGTGAGACAGGGGGCACTGAAGCTTTCTTT TRBD1 TRBJ1-1 TRBV10-3 -
CASSLSGLASQETQYF TGCGCCAGCAGCTTGTCCGGACTAGCGAGTCAAGAGACCCAGTACTTC TRBD2 TRBJ2-5 TRBV5-1 -
CASSSPGGRQYF TGTGCCAGCAGTTCCCCCGGCGGCCGCCAGTACTTC - TRBJ2-5 TRBV25-1 few
CASRRTGVNEQYF TGTGCCAGCAGACGGACAGGGGTCAACGAGCAGTACTTC TRBD1 TRBJ2-7 TRBV7-9 few
CASSLSREDEQYF TGTGCCAGCAGCTTAAGTAGGGAGGACGAGCAGTACTTC - TRBJ2-7 TRBV7-3 -
CASSLNQGSSYEQYF TGTGCCAGCAGCTTAAACCAGGGGTCCTCCTACGAGCAGTACTTC - TRBJ2-7 TRBV7-2 few
CASSPPGQQKTQYF TGTGCCAGCTCACCACCGGGACAGCAAAAGACCCAGTACTTC TRBD1 TRBJ2-5 TRBV18 -
CASSQPRTGLANYGYTF TGCGCCAGCAGCCAACCCCGGACAGGCTTAGCTAACTATGGCTACACCTTC TRBD1 TRBJ1-2 TRBV4-1 few
CASSPGTVYSYEQYF TGTGCCAGCAGCCCGGGGACGGTTTACTCCTACGAGCAGTACTTC - TRBJ2-7 TRBV2 -
CATSDARSTDTQYF TGTGCCACCAGTGATGCGAGAAGCACAGATACGCAGTATTTT - TRBJ2-3 TRBV24-1 -
CASSLERTQETQYF TGCGCCAGCAGCTTGGAAAGGACCCAAGAGACCCAGTACTTC - TRBJ2-5 TRBV5-1 -
CSAKGGGKQGYGYTF TGCAGTGCCAAGGGTGGGGGGAAACAAGGCTATGGCTACACCTTC - TRBJ1-2 TRBV20-1 many